This T cell receptor (beta chain) was captured in a study of CD8 T cells in ankylosing spondylitis. General observations from the study: Disease-linked clones reportedly concentrated significantly in matched ankylosing spondylitis synovial fluid. For ankylosing spondylitis blood, a TCR beta motif of fewer than 10 highly homologous variants appeared characteristic. In reactive arthritis synovial fluid and blood, some motif variants had been reported before.

The length of the CDR3 is 19 residues. Germline CDR1 reads LGHDT; CDR2 reads YNNKEL (reference sequence). Deletions cut 1 base from V and 0 bases from J, with 18 bases between. TCRdb recomputed calls from the 5' RACE reads with MiXCR, one row per CDR3 protein. The table records roughly 670,000 distinct CDR3 sequences, 19% of them present only once. With regard to this clonotype: Its cognate antigen is unknown.

This clonotype was sampled from a male donor with ankylosing spondylitis. The V gene is TRBV3-1, the J gene TRBJ2-2; D is possibly TRBD1 or TRBD2 (6 bases each). Sequenced sample: blood, either unsorted or a sorted T cell fraction (not recorded which). The CDR3 sequence is CASSQGRRGIATNTGELFF. The CDR3 DNA follows: TGTGCCAGCAGCCAAGGGAGGAGGGGGATAGCGACGAACACCGGGGAGCTGTTTTTT.